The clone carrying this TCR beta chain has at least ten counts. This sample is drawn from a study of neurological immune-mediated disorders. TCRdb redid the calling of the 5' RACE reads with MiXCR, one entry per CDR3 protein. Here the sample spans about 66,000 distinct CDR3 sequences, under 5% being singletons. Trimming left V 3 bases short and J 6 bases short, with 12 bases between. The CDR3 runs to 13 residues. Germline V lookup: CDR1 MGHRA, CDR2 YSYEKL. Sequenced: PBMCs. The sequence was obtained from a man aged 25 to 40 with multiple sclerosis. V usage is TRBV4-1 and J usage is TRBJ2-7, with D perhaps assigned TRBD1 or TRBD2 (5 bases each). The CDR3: CASSQGVTGEQYV. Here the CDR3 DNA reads TGCGCCAGCAGCCAGGGGGTTACAGGCGAGCAGTACGTC.